The rows below give T cell receptor beta chains drawn from one sample of a study of response to subunit inactivated influenza vaccine. TCRdb re-called the RT-PCR reads through MiXCR, storing one row per CDR3 protein. The sample has roughly 630,000 distinct CDR3 sequences; 14% are singletons. Sequencing was performed on PBMCs from blood, taken roughly 2 weeks before vaccination. These receptors were collected from a man aged 50 to 60 who received an inactivated influenza vaccine. The CDR3 runs from the conserved cysteine through the conserved F or W. The order of the fields is clone size, D gene, V gene, J gene, CDR3 DNA, CDR3 protein. A D gene is named only where the DNA matches it firmly. Size is omitted from some rows. Given values are once, few, many or a class for expanded clones.

>NA|TRBD2|TRBV24-1|TRBJ2-7
TGTGCCACCAGTGCGGGAGGGTTCTACGAGCAGTACTTC
CATSAGGFYEQYF
>NA|TRBD1|TRBV5-1|TRBJ2-7
TGCGCCAGCCAGAGGGGAACAGGGGCCTACGAGCAGTACTTC
CASQRGTGAYEQYF
>many|NA|TRBV25-1|TRBJ1-2
TGTGCCAGCAGCGGATATGGCTACACCTTC
CASSGYGYTF
>many|TRBD2|TRBV20-1|TRBJ2-3
TGCAGTGCTAGAGGTCTAGGACTAGCGGGGGGGGGCACAGATACGCAGTATTTT
CSARGLGLAGGGTDTQYF
>many|NA|TRBV6-5|TRBJ1-2
TGTGCCAGCAGTTACGGAGCGAGGCGACCTAACTATGGCTACACCTTC
CASSYGARRPNYGYTF
>many|TRBD2|TRBV5-1|TRBJ2-5
TGCGCCAGCAGCGGCTTAGCGGGAGGAGAGACCCAGTACTTC
CASSGLAGGETQYF
>few|NA|TRBV7-9|TRBJ2-1
TGTGCCAGCAGCTTAGTTGAAACTAAAGAGCAGTTCTTC
CASSLVETKEQFF
>few|NA|TRBV7-8|TRBJ1-5
TGTGCCAGCAGCTTAGAACGGGAGCCCCAGCATTTT
CASSLEREPQHF
>many|NA|TRBV12-3/TRBV12-4|TRBJ1-1
TGTGCCAGCCGTATCTCAGCGGGCACTGAAGCTTTCTTT
CASRISAGTEAFF
>NA|TRBD1|TRBV6-1|TRBJ1-1
TGTGCCAGCAGACCCGGGACAGGGAACACTGAAGCTTTCTTT
CASRPGTGNTEAFF
>NA|NA|TRBV6-1|TRBJ2-7
TGTGCCAGCGGCGGACAGAGGGTAGGCGAGCAGTACTTC
CASGGQRVGEQYF
>NA|TRBD1|TRBV28|TRBJ2-7
TGTGCCAGCAGGCCGGGACAGGTTACCTACGAGCAGTACTTC
CASRPGQVTYEQYF
>NA|NA|TRBV12-3/TRBV12-4|TRBJ2-5
TGTGCCAGCAGTTTAGGACAGGTTGTCGAGACCCAGTACTTC
CASSLGQVVETQYF
>NA|TRBD2|TRBV28|TRBJ2-1
TGTGCCAGCAGACCACTATGGGGAGCGGGAACGTACAATGAGCAGTTCTTC
CASRPLWGAGTYNEQFF
>NA|NA|TRBV12-3/TRBV12-4|TRBJ1-5
TGTGCCAGCACCATCGACACGCTGTCCCAGCATTTT
CASTIDTLSQHF
>NA|NA|TRBV20-1|TRBJ2-4
TGCAGTGCTAGGTCCCGAGGCGCCAAAAACATTCAGTACTTC
CSARSRGAKNIQYF
>few|NA|TRBV6-5|TRBJ1-1
TGTGCCAGCAGTTACACAGAGGGGCCCAATGAAGCTTTCTTT
CASSYTEGPNEAFF
>NA|NA|TRBV20-1|TRBJ2-5
TGCAGTGCTCGCCCCAGGGCCCGGGAGACCCAGTACTTC
CSARPRARETQYF
>many|TRBD2|TRBV5-1|TRBJ2-3
TGCGCCAGCAGCTTGGTTGCGGGAGGACTCACAGATACGCAGTATTTT
CASSLVAGGLTDTQYF
>few|NA|TRBV5-1|TRBJ2-1
TGCGCCAGCAGCTTGGCCCCCCTCGAATCCTACAATGAGCAGTTCTTC
CASSLAPLESYNEQFF
>few|NA|TRBV6-1|TRBJ2-4
TGTGCCAGCAGGGGACCCACCCGAGGGAACATTCAGTACTTC
CASRGPTRGNIQYF
>few|TRBD2|TRBV4-3|TRBJ2-2
TGCGCCAGCAGCCCAGGACTAGCGGGGGTAGCGAACACCGGGGAGCTGTTTTTT
CASSPGLAGVANTGELFF
>few|TRBD2|TRBV11-2|TRBJ2-1
TGTGCCAGCAGCTTATGGGGTAGCGGGGGACTAAGCTCCTACAATGAGCAGTTCTTC
CASSLWGSGGLSSYNEQFF
>many|NA|TRBV11-2|TRBJ2-3
TGTGCCAGCAGCTTAGATCTAGGGGGGTTCGCCACAGATACGCAGTATTTT
CASSLDLGGFATDTQYF
>few|NA|TRBV7-2|TRBJ2-1
TGTGCCAGCAGCCCGATAGCCATAGCCGCTAATGAGCAGTTCTTC
CASSPIAIAANEQFF
>many|TRBD2|TRBV4-1|TRBJ2-7
TGCGCCAGCAGCCAAGATGTAGCGTGGCGGGGGAGCGAGCAGTACTTC
CASSQDVAWRGSEQYF
>few|NA|TRBV12-3/TRBV12-4|TRBJ1-1
TGTGCCAGCAGGTCGATGACTGAAGCTTTCTTT
CASRSMTEAFF
>few|TRBD2|TRBV28|TRBJ2-1
TGTGCCAGCAGTTTTTTAGCGGGGGTGTACAATGAGCAGTTCTTC
CASSFLAGVYNEQFF